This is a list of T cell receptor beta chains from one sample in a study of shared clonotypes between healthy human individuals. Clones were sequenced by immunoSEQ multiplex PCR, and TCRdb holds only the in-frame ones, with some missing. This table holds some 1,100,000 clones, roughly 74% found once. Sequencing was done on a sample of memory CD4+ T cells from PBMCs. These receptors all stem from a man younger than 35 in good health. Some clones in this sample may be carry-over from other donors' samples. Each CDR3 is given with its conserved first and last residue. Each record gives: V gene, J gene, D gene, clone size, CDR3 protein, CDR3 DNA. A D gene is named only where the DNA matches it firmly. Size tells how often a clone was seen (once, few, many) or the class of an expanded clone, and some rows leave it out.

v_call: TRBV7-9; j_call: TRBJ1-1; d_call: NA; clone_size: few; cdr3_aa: CASSSTGNTEAFF; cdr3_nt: TGTGCCAGCAGCTCCACAGGGAACACTGAAGCTTTCTTT
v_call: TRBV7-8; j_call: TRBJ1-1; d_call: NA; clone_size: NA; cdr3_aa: CASSLVVYTTEAFF; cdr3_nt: TGTGCCAGCAGCTTAGTTGTGTATACGACTGAAGCTTTCTTT
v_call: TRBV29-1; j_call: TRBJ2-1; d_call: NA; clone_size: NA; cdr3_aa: CSAGRDRYNEQFF; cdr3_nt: TGCAGCGCCGGGAGGGACAGGTACAATGAGCAGTTCTTC
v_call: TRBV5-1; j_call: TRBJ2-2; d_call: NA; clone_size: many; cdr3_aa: CASREGYTGELFF; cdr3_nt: TGCGCCAGCAGGGAGGGTTACACCGGGGAGCTGTTTTTT
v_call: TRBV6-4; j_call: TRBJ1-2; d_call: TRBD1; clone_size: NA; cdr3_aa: CASSDSSTGGKDYTF; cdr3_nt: TGTGCCAGCAGTGACTCAAGTACAGGGGGTAAGGACTACACCTTC
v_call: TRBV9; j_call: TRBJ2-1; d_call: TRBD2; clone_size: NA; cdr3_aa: CASSVTSGSFSEQFF; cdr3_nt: TGTGCCAGCAGCGTGACTAGCGGGAGCTTCTCTGAGCAGTTCTTC
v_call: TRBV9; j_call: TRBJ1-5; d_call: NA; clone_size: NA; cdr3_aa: CASSEQAHQPQHF; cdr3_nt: TGTGCCAGCAGCGAACAGGCCCACCAGCCCCAGCATTTT
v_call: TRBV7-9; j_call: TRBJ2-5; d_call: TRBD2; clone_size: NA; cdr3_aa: CASRKLAGGETQYF; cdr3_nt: TGTGCCAGCAGGAAACTAGCGGGTGGGGAGACCCAGTACTTC
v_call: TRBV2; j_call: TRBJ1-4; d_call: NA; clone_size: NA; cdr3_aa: CASIPSTSGATNEKLFF; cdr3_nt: TGTGCCAGCATTCCGAGCACCTCCGGGGCAACTAATGAAAAACTGTTTTTT
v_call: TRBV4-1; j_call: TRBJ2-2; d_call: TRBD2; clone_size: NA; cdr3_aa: CASSLPPGLAGGANTGELFF; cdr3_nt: TGCGCCAGCAGCTTACCACCGGGACTAGCGGGAGGAGCGAACACCGGGGAGCTGTTTTTT
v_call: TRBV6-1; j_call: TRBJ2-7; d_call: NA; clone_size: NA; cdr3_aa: CASSKEGTSNEQYF; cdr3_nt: TGTGCCAGCAGCAAGGAAGGGACGTCCAACGAGCAGTACTTC
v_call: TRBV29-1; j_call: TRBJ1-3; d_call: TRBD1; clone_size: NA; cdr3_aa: CSVGDRAGNTIYF; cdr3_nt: TGCAGCGTTGGGGACAGGGCTGGAAACACCATATATTTT
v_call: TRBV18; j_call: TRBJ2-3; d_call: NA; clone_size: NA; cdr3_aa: CASSGTGRTDTQYF; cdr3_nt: TGTGCCAGCTCCGGGACCGGTCGCACAGATACGCAGTATTTT
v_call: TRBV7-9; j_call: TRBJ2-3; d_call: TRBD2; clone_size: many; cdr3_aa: CASSRTSGRPTDTQYF; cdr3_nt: TGTGCCAGCAGCCGCACTAGCGGGAGGCCCACAGATACGCAGTATTTT
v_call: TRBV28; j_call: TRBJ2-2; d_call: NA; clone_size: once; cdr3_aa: CASRRTGNTGELFF; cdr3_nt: TGTGCCAGCAGGCGAACAGGGAACACCGGGGAGCTGTTTTTT
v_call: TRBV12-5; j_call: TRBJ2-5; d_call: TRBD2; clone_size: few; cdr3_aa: CASGPGTTEETQYF; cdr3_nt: TGTGCTAGTGGTCCGGGGACTACCGAAGAGACCCAGTACTTC
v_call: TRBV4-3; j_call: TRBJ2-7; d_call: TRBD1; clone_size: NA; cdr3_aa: CASSPFVQGAYEQYF; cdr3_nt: TGCGCCAGCAGCCCATTCGTCCAGGGGGCCTACGAGCAGTACTTC
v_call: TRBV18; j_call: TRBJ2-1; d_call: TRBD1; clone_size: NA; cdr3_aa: CASSPSTGGSEQFF; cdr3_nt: TGTGCCAGCTCACCCTCGACAGGGGGCAGTGAGCAGTTCTTC
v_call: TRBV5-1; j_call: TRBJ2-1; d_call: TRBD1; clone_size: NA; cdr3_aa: CASSRDRDSYNEQFF; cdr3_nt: TGCGCCAGCAGCCGGGACAGAGACTCCTACAATGAGCAGTTCTTC
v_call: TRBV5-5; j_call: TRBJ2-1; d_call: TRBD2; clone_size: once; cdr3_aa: CASSLAPGLDSYNEQFF; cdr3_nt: TGTGCCAGCAGCTTGGCACCGGGACTAGATTCCTACAATGAGCAGTTCTTC
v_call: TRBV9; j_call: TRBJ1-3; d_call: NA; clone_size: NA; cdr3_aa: CASSPLPAGPAVSGNTIYF; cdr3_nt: TGTGCCAGCAGCCCACTCCCGGCAGGGCCGGCGGTCTCTGGAAACACCATATATTTT
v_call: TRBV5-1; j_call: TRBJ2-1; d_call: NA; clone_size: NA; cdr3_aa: CASSFLQGRNEQFF; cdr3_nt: TGCGCCAGCAGCTTTTTACAGGGGAGGAATGAGCAGTTCTTC
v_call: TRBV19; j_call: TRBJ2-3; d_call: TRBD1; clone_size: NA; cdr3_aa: CASSMGQGATDTQYF; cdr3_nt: TGTGCCAGTAGTATGGGACAGGGGGCTACAGATACGCAGTATTTT
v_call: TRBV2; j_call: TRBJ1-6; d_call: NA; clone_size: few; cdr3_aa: CASRRQPNSPLHF; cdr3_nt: TGTGCCAGCAGAAGACAGCCTAATTCACCCCTCCACTTT
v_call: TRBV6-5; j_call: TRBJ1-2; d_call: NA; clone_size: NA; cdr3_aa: CASSLGLNYGYTF; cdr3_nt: TGTGCCAGCAGCTTAGGGCTTAACTATGGCTACACCTTC
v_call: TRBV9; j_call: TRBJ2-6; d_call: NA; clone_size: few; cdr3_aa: CASSADVRHTGANVLTF; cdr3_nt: TGTGCCAGCAGCGCCGATGTGCGGCATACTGGGGCCAACGTCCTGACTTTC
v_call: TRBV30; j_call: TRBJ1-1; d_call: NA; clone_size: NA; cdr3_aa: CAWISGMNTEAFF; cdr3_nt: TGTGCCTGGATTTCAGGGATGAACACTGAAGCTTTCTTT
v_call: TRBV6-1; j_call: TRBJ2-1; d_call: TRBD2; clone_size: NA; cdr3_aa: CASSELAGGSYNEQFF; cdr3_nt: TGTGCCAGCAGTGAATTGGCGGGAGGGTCCTACAATGAGCAGTTCTTC
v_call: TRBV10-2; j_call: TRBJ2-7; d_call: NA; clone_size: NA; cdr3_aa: CASSEVDETTRQYF; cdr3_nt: TGCGCCAGCAGTGAGGTAGATGAAACCACTCGGCAGTACTTC
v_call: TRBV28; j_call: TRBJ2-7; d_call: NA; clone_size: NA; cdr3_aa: CASSRDGPYEQYF; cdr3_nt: TGTGCCAGCAGCAGGGACGGCCCATACGAGCAGTACTTC
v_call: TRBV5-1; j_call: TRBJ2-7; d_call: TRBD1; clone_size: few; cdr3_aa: CASSLGQGSSSYEQYF; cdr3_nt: TGCGCCAGCAGCTTAGGACAGGGATCGAGCTCCTACGAGCAGTACTTC
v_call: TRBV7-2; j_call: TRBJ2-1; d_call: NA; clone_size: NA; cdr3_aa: CASSLVSGWNEQFF; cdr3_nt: TGTGCCAGCAGCTTAGTATCGGGGTGGAATGAGCAGTTCTTC
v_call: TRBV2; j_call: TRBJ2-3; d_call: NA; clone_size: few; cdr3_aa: CASSEPGSTQYF; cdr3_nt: TGTGCCAGCAGTGAACCGGGGAGTACGCAGTATTTT
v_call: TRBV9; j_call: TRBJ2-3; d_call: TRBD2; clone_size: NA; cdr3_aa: CASSAVAGTSTDTQYF; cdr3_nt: TGTGCCAGCAGCGCCGTAGCGGGGACTAGCACAGATACGCAGTATTTT
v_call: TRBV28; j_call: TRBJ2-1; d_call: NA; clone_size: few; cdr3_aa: CASSLFEGYNEQFF; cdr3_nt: TGTGCCAGCAGTTTATTTGAGGGCTACAATGAGCAGTTCTTC
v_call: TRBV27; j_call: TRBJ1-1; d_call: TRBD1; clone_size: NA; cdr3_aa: CASSSPSLTGGTEAFF; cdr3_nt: TGTGCCAGCAGTTCTCCCTCGTTGACAGGGGGCACTGAAGCTTTCTTT
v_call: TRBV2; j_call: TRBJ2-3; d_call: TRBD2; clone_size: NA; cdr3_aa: CASTFAGEWDTQYF; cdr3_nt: TGTGCCAGCACCTTTGCGGGAGAGTGGGATACGCAGTATTTT
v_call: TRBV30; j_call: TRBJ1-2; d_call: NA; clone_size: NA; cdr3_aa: CAWSVSRGTLHGYTF; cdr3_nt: TGTGCCTGGAGTGTATCGCGGGGAACCCTTCATGGCTACACCTTC
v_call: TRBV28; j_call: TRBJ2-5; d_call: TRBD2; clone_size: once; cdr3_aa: CASIRGGRVGETQYF; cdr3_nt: TGTGCCAGCATTCGCGGGGGACGAGTGGGAGAGACCCAGTACTTC
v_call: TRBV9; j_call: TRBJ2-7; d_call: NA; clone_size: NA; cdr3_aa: CASSDRPRRWYLSYEQYF; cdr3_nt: TGTGCCAGCAGCGACCGCCCCCGAAGGTGGTATCTCTCCTACGAGCAGTACTTC
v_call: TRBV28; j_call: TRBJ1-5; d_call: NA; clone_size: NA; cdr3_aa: CASRAGTKDQPQHF; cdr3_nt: TGTGCCAGCAGGGCCGGGACAAAGGATCAGCCCCAGCATTTT
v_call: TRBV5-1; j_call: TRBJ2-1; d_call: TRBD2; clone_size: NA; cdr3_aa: CASSPLAGEYNEQFF; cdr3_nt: TGCGCCAGCAGCCCATTAGCGGGAGAGTACAATGAGCAGTTCTTC
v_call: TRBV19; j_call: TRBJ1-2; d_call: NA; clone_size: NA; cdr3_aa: CASSIDRNYGYTF; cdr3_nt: TGTGCCAGTAGTATCGACAGAAACTATGGCTACACCTTC
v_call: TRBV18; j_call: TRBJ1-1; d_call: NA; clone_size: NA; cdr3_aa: CASSVSGGGAEAFF; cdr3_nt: TGTGCCAGCTCCGTCAGCGGTGGAGGTGCTGAAGCTTTCTTT
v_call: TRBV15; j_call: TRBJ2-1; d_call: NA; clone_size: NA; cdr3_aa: CATRRGWRGSSYNEQFF; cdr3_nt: TGTGCCACCAGAAGAGGGTGGAGGGGGAGCTCCTACAATGAGCAGTTCTTC